A selection of T cell receptor beta chains follows, all from one sample in a study of cytomegalovirus exposure and HLA in healthy donors. Assay used: immunoSEQ multiplex PCR; TCRdb lists only in-frame clones, some missing. Of 100,000 to 150,000 clones in the sample, around 94% were seen once. The sample was PBMCs. The receptors originated from a woman aged 18-29 years in good health and CMV-seronegative. The CDR3 runs from the conserved cysteine through the conserved F or W. D genes are given only for firm matches. Not every row has a clone size; where given, it reads once, few, many or a size class.

-,TRBJ1-5,-,TRBV29-1,TGCAGCGTTGTGGCGGGCTGGGGCAATCAGCCCCAGCATTTT,CSVVAGWGNQPQHF
-,TRBJ2-7,-,TRBV30,TGTGCCTGGAGCCCACATCCCCACGGGGAGCAGTACTTC,CAWSPHPHGEQYF
-,TRBJ2-5,TRBD2,TRBV28,TGTGCCAGCAGCCAAAGCGGGAGCCGGACCCAGTACTTC,CASSQSGSRTQYF
-,TRBJ2-1,TRBD2,TRBV6-5,TGTGCCAGCAGTTACTCCCGAACTAGCGGCTACAATGAGCAGTTCTTC,CASSYSRTSGYNEQFF
-,TRBJ2-2,-,TRBV6-6,TGTGCCAGCAACAGGGTGGGCACCGGGGAGCTGTTTTTT,CASNRVGTGELFF
-,TRBJ1-1,TRBD1,TRBV5-1,TGCGCCAGCAGCTTCCGAACAGCAATAGGACAGGGGGCATTTTTACCTGAAGCTTTCTTT,CASSFRTAIGQGAFLPEAFF
-,TRBJ1-5,TRBD1,TRBV6-1,TGTGCCAGCTTGACAGGGGGCGGTCAGCCCCAGCATTTT,CASLTGGGQPQHF
-,TRBJ1-1,-,TRBV13,TGTGCCAGCACCCCCGGGGGGCAGGGGTTTATGTTGAACACTGAAGCTTTCTTT,CASTPGGQGFMLNTEAFF
once,TRBJ2-7,TRBD1,TRBV7-9,TGTGCCAGCAGCATGGACAGGGAAAACTACGAGCAGTACTTC,CASSMDRENYEQYF
once,TRBJ2-1,TRBD1,TRBV19,TGTGCCAGTAGTAAGGGACAGTTCTACAATGAGCAGTTCTTC,CASSKGQFYNEQFF
-,TRBJ2-1,-,TRBV2,TGTGCCAGCAGTCCGACTGACAATGAGCAGTTCTTC,CASSPTDNEQFF
once,TRBJ1-1,-,TRBV27,TGTGCCAGCAGTTTAGTACGGGGGAAAGCTTTCTTT,CASSLVRGKAFF
-,TRBJ1-1,TRBD1,TRBV6-1,TGTGCCAGCAGAAGACAGGGCGCTGAAGCTTTCTTT,CASRRQGAEAFF
-,TRBJ1-1,-,TRBV11-2,TGTGCCAGCAGCACAGGGACCCACAGAAACACTGAAGCTTTCTTT,CASSTGTHRNTEAFF
-,TRBJ1-1,-,TRBV6-1,TGTGCCAGCAGTGAAGCGTGGACACCAAACACTGAAGCTTTCTTT,CASSEAWTPNTEAFF
once,TRBJ1-1,-,TRBV7-9,TGTGCCAGCAGCTTAGAACTAGTAGCTTTCTTT,CASSLELVAFF
-,TRBJ1-5,TRBD1,TRBV4-1,TGCGCCAGCAGCCCGGACAGGCGCCCAGGGACCCAGCATTTT,CASSPDRRPGTQHF
once,TRBJ2-2,TRBD1,TRBV7-9,TGTGCCAGCAGCTTAGGGACAGGTCGGGCCTCAACCGGGGAGCTGTTTTTT,CASSLGTGRASTGELFF
-,TRBJ1-1,-,TRBV29-1,TGCAGCGTCCTTACAGGAGTGAACACTGAAGCTTTCTTT,CSVLTGVNTEAFF
-,TRBJ1-2,-,TRBV29-1,TGCAGCGTTGTAGGAGGAGTTGGCTACACCTTC,CSVVGGVGYTF
-,TRBJ1-1,-,TRBV28,TGTGCCGTCGGGGTGAACACTGAAGCTTTCTTT,CAVGVNTEAFF
-,TRBJ1-2,-,TRBV6-1,TGTGCCAGCAGTGAAGCCCTCCATAGGGCGGGGGGGGCCATTGGCTACACCTTC,CASSEALHRAGGAIGYTF
-,TRBJ1-2,TRBD1,TRBV5-4,TGTGCCAGCAGCTTGTGGCAGGGGGATAGATATGGCTACACCTTC,CASSLWQGDRYGYTF
-,TRBJ1-2,-,TRBV5-1,TGCGCCAGCAGGGGGCAGGATCGTGGCTACACCTTC,CASRGQDRGYTF
-,TRBJ2-1,TRBD1,TRBV28,TGTGCCAGCAGAGTGACAGGTCTCAGGGGGAATGAGCAGTTCTTC,CASRVTGLRGNEQFF
-,TRBJ1-2,-,TRBV28,TGTGCCAGCACCTTAGGGGATGGCTACACCTTC,CASTLGDGYTF
-,TRBJ2-7,-,TRBV11-2,TGTGCCAGCAGCTTCCCGGCGGGGTACGAGCAGTACTTC,CASSFPAGYEQYF
-,TRBJ2-1,TRBD1,TRBV6-1,TGTGCCAGCAGTCTACCGACAGGGTACAACAATGAGCAGTTCTTC,CASSLPTGYNNEQFF
-,TRBJ2-7,-,TRBV4-2,TGTGCCAGCAGCCAAGTCTCATCCAGGGCAACCTACGAGCAGTACTTC,CASSQVSSRATYEQYF
-,TRBJ2-1,TRBD2,TRBV5-1,TGCGCCAGCAGCACGACTAGCGGGGGCCCTTACAATGAGCAGTTCTTC,CASSTTSGGPYNEQFF
-,TRBJ1-4,TRBD1,TRBV19,TGTGCCAGTAGTCGGTGGCCGGGACAGGGGAATGAAAAACTGTTTTTT,CASSRWPGQGNEKLFF
-,TRBJ2-1,TRBD2,TRBV6-1,TGTGCCAGCAGAGGACTAGCGGGGGGCATGAATGAGCAGTTCTTC,CASRGLAGGMNEQFF
-,TRBJ1-2,-,TRBV4-2,TGTGCCAGCAGCCAAGAGGTTAGCGGTACCGACTATGGCTACACCTTC,CASSQEVSGTDYGYTF
-,TRBJ2-3,TRBD2,TRBV5-1,TGCGCCAGCCTCCAGACTAGCGGCACAGATACGCAGTATTTT,CASLQTSGTDTQYF
-,TRBJ2-7,TRBD1,TRBV28,TGTGCCAGCAGTGTACCGGGACAGCCCTACGAGCAGTACTTC,CASSVPGQPYEQYF
-,TRBJ1-1,TRBD1,TRBV6-1,TGTGCCACGAACAGGGGGCTTAACACTGAAGCTTTCTTT,CATNRGLNTEAFF
-,TRBJ2-7,-,TRBV29-1,TGCAGCGTTGACCAGGGCCGGGAGCAGTACTTC,CSVDQGREQYF
-,TRBJ2-7,TRBD2,TRBV7-2,TGTGCCAGCAGCTTAGAGCGGGAGGCCTACGAGCAGTACTTC,CASSLEREAYEQYF
once,TRBJ1-1,-,TRBV29-1,TGCAGCGTTCGCCGACTTGGCGCTGAAGCTTTCTTT,CSVRRLGAEAFF
-,TRBJ2-3,-,TRBV4-2,TGTGCCAGCAGCCCGAGTAGTAGCGTTGATACGCAGTATTTT,CASSPSSSVDTQYF
-,TRBJ2-3,-,TRBV27,TGTGCCAGCAGGTCCCGGGGGGATACGCAGTATTTT,CASRSRGDTQYF
-,TRBJ2-2,TRBD2,TRBV5-1,TGCGCCAGCAGCTCCTCTAGCGGGGGGTCGAACACCGGGGAGCTGTTTTTT,CASSSSSGGSNTGELFF
-,TRBJ2-5,-,TRBV7-2,TGTGCCAGCAGCTTAGCCGGGCGGGGTCAAGAGACCCAGTACTTC,CASSLAGRGQETQYF
-,TRBJ1-4,TRBD1,TRBV5-6,TGTGCCAGCAGCTTGAGGGGGCCTCTTAATGAAAAACTGTTTTTT,CASSLRGPLNEKLFF
-,TRBJ2-5,TRBD2,TRBV19,TGTGCCAGTAGTAAGATTAGCGGGGGATTCGAGACCCAGTACTTC,CASSKISGGFETQYF
-,TRBJ2-1,TRBD1,TRBV6-5,TGTGCCAGCAAAGGGGGCCGGTACAATGAGCAGTTCTTC,CASKGGRYNEQFF
-,TRBJ1-1,TRBD1,TRBV9,TGTGCCAGCAGCGCCGGGACAGGGATAGCTTTCTTT,CASSAGTGIAFF
-,TRBJ2-1,-,TRBV4-1,TGCGCCAGCAGCGCGGATGGCAATGAGCAGTTCTTC,CASSADGNEQFF
-,TRBJ2-1,TRBD1,TRBV28,TGTGCCAGCTTAGACAGGGAATACAATGAGCAGTTCTTC,CASLDREYNEQFF
-,TRBJ1-1,TRBD1,TRBV14,TGTGCCAGCAGCCAACAGGGGGTGTTGTACACTGAAGCTTTCTTT,CASSQQGVLYTEAFF
-,TRBJ2-7,-,TRBV5-5,TGTGCCAGCAGCTCGGCAGACTTGGCCTCCTACGAGCAGTACTTC,CASSSADLASYEQYF
-,TRBJ2-2,TRBD2,TRBV6-1,TGTGCCAGCCGGGGACTAGCTTACACCGGGGAGCTGTTTTTT,CASRGLAYTGELFF
-,TRBJ2-7,TRBD2,TRBV28,TGTGCCAGCAGCCTATTCTTAGGCGGGGGCTACGAGCAGTACTTC,CASSLFLGGGYEQYF
-,TRBJ2-1,-,TRBV27,TGTGCCAGCAGTTTCCCTCAGCAGTTCTTC,CASSFPQQFF